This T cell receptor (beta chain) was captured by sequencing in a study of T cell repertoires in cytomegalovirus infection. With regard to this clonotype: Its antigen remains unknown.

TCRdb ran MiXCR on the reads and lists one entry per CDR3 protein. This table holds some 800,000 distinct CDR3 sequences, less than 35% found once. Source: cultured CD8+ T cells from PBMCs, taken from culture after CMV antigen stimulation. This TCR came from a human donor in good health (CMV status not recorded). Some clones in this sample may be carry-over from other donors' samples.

Here the CDR3 reads CASSPTTLISTDTQYF. CDR3 sequence (DNA): TGTGCCAGCTCACCTACTACACTAATCAGCACAGATACGCAGTATTTT. The chain has TRBV18 and TRBJ2-3; D not resolved. Germline CDR1 is KGHSH and CDR2 is LQKENI. V was shortened by 3 bases and J by 0 bases, with 13 bases between the two germline ends. This CDR3 has 16 residues.